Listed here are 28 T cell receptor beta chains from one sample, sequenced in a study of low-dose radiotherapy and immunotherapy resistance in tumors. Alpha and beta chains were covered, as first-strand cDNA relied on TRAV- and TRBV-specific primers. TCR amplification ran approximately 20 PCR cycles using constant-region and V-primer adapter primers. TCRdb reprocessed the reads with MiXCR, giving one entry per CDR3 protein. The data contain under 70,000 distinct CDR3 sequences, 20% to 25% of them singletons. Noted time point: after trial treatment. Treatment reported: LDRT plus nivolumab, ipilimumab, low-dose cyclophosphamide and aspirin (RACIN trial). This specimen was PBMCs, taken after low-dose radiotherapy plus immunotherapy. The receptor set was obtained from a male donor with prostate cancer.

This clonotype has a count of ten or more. For the CDR3, the DNA is TGCGCCAGCAGCTTGGTCGGGGGATCGACCTACAATGAGCAGTTCTTC. Translated: CASSLVGGSTYNEQFF. The chain combines TRBV5-1 with TRBJ2-1; weak D call: TRBD2 (6 bases). The germline CDR1 and CDR2 sequences are SGHRS and YFSETQ. V dropped 0 bases and J dropped 2 bases, with 12 bases sitting between them. This CDR3 contains 16 residues.

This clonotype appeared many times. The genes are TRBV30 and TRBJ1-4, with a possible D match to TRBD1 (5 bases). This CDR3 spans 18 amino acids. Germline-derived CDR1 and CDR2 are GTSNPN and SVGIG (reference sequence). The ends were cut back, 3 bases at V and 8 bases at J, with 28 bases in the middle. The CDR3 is CAWRDAGGDPERDEKLFF. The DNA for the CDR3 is TGTGCCTGGAGGGACGCCGGGGGAGACCCCGAACGGGACGAAAAACTGTTTTTT.

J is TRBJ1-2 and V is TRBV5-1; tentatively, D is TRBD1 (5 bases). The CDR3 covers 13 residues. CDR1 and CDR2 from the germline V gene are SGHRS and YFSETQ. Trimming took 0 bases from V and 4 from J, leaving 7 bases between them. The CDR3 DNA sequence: TGCGCCAGCAGCTTGGAGGACATCTATGGCTACACCTTC. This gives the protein CASSLEDIYGYTF.

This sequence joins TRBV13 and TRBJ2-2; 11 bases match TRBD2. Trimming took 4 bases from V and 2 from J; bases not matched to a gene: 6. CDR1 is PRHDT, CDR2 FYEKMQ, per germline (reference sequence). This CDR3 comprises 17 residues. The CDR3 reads CASSYAGTSGNTGELFF. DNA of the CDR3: TGTGCCAGCAGCTACGCCGGGACTAGCGGAAACACCGGGGAGCTGTTTTTT.

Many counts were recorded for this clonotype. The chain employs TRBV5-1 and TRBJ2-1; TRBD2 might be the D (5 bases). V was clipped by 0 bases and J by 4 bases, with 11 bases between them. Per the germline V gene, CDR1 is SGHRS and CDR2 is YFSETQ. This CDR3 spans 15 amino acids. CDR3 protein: CASSLELGKYNEQFF. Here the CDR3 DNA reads TGCGCCAGCAGCTTGGAACTAGGGAAGTACAATGAGCAGTTCTTC. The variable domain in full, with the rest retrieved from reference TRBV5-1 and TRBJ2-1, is KAGVTQTPRYLIKTRGQQVTLSCSPISGHRSVSWYQQTPGQGLQFLFEYFSETQRNKGNFPGRFSGRQFSNSRSEMNVSTLELGDSALYLCASSLELGKYNEQFFGPGTRLTVL.

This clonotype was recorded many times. The CDR3 DNA reads TGCGCCAGCAGTGAGGGATCTGGGTTCAATGAGCAGTTCTTC. This codes for CASSEGSGFNEQFF. The chain is built from TRBV10-2 and TRBJ2-1, with no clear D. The CDR3 has 14 amino acids. V was trimmed by 2 bases and J by 6 bases, leaving 11 bases between them. Germline V gene lookup returns CDR1 WSHSY and CDR2 SAAADI.

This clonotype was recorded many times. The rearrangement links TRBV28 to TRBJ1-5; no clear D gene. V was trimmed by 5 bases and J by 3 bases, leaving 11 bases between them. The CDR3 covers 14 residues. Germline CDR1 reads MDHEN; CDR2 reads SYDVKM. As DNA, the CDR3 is TGTGCCAGCAGTCCATCCACAGACAATCAGCCCCAGCATTTT. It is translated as CASSPSTDNQPQHF.

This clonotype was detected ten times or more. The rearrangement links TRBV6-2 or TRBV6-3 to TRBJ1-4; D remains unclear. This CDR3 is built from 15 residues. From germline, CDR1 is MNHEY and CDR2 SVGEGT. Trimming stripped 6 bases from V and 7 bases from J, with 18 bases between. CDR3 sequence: CASRRAIIEGEKLFF. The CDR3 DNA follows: TGTGCCAGCAGACGCGCCATCATTGAGGGTGAAAAACTGTTTTTT.

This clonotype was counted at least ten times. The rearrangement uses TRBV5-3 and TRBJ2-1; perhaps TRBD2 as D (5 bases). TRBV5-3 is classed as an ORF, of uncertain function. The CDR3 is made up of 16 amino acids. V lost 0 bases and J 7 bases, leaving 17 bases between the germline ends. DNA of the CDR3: TGTGCCAGAAGCTTGGCCTTTGGCGGGCGCACGAATGAGCAGTTCTTC. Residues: CARSLAFGGRTNEQFF.

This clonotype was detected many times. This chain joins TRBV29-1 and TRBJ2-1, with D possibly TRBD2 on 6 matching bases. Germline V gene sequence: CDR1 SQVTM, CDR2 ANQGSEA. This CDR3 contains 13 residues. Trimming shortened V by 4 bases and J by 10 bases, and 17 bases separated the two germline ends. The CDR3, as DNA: TGCAGCGTTGTGTCCAGGGTAGCGGCCGAGCAGTTCTTC. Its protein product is CSVVSRVAAEQFF.

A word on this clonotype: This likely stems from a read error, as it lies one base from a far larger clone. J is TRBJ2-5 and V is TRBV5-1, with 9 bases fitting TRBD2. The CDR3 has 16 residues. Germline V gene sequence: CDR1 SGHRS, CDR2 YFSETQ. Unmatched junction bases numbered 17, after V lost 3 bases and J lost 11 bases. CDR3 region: CASSSTSGLVYNEQYF. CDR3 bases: TGCGCCAGCAGCTCAACTAGCGGGTTAGTCTACAATGAGCAGTACTTC.

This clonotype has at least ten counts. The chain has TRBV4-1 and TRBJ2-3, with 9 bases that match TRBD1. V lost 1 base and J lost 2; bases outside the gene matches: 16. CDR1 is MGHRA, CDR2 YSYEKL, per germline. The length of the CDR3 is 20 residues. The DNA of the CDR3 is TGCGCCAGCAGCCAAGGATGGACAGGGGCACCTCGTCGGGACACAGATACGCAGTATTTT. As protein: CASSQGWTGAPRRDTDTQYF.

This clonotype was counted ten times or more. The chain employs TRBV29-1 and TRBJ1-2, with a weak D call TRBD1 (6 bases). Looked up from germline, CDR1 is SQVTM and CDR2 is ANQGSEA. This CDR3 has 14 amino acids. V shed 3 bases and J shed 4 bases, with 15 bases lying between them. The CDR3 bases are TGCAGCGTTGACCCACAGGGACCCATCTATGGCTACACCTTC. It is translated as CSVDPQGPIYGYTF.

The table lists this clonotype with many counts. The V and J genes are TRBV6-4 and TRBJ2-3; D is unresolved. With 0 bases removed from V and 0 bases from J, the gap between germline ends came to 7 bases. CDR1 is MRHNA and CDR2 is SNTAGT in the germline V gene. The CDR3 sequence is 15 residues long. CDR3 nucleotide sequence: TGTGCCAGCAGTGACTCGAGGTCGAGCACAGATACGCAGTATTTT. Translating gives CASSDSRSSTDTQYF.

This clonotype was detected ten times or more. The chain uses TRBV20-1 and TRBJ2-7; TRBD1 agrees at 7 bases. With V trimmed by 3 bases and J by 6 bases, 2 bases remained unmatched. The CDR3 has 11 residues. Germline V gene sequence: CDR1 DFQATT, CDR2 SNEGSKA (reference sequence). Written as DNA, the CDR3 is TGCAGTGCTAGTAGGACAGGCGAGCAGTACTTC. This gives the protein CSASRTGEQYF.

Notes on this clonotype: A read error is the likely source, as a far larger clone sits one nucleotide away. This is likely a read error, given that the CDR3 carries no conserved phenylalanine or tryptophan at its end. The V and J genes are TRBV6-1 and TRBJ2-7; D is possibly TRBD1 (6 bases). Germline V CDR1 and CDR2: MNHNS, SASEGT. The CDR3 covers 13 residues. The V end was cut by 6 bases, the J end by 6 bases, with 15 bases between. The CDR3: CASRRTGPPEQYI. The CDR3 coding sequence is TGTGCCAGCAGGAGAACAGGGCCGCCCGAGCAGTACATC.

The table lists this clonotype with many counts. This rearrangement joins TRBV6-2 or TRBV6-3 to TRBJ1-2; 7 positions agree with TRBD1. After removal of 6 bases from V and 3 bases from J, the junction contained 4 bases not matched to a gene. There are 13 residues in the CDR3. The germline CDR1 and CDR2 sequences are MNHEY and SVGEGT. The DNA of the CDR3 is TGTGCCAGCAGCTCGGGACAGCACTATGGCTACACCTTC. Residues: CASSSGQHYGYTF.

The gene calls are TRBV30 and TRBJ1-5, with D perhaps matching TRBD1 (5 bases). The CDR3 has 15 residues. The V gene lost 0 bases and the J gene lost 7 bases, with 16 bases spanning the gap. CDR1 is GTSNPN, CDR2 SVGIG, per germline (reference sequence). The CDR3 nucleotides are TGTGCCTGGAGTGTACGCTCGGGGGGGGGGCAGCCCCAGCATTTT. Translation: CAWSVRSGGGQPQHF.

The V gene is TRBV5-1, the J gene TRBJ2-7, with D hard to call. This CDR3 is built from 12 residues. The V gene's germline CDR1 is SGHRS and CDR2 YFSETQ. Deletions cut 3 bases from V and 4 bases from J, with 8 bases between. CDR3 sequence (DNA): TGCGCCAGCAGCTACGACGGTTACGAGCAGTACTTC. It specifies CASSYDGYEQYF. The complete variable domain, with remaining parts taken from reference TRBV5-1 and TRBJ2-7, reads KAGVTQTPRYLIKTRGQQVTLSCSPISGHRSVSWYQQTPGQGLQFLFEYFSETQRNKGNFPGRFSGRQFSNSRSEMNVSTLELGDSALYLCASSYDGYEQYFGPGTRLTVT.

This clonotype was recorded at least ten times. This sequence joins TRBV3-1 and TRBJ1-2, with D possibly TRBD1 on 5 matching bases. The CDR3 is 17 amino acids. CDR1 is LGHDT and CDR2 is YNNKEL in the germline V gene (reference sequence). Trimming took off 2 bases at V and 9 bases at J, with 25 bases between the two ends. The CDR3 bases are TGTGCCAGCAGCCAACTCTCACTCGGACCCCGTGGGGCGAGCTACACCTTC. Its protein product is CASSQLSLGPRGASYTF.

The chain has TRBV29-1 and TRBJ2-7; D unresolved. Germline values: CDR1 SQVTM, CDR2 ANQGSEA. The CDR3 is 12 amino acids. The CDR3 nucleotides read TGCAGAGCTAAACCGGCAGTCGCCGAGCAGTACTTC. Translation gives CRAKPAVAEQYF.

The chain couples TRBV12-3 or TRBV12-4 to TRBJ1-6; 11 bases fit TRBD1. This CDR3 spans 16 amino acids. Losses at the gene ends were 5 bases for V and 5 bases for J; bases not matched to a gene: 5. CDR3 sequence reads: CASSRTGGADNSPLHF. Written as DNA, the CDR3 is TGTGCCAGCAGTAGGACAGGGGGCGCCGATAATTCACCCCTCCACTTT.

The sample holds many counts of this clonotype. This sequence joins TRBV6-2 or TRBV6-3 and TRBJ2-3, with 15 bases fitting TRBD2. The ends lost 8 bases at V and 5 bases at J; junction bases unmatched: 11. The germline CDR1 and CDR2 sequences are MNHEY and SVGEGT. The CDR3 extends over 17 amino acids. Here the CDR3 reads CASVKGLAGGSIDTQYF. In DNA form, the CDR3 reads TGTGCCAGCGTTAAGGGACTAGCGGGGGGTTCTATAGATACGCAGTATTTT.

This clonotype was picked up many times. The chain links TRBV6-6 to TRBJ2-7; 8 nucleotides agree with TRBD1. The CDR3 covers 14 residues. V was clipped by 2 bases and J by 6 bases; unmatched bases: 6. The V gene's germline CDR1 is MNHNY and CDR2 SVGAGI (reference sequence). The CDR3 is CASSYRDRFSEQYF. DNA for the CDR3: TGTGCCAGCAGTTACCGGGACAGGTTCTCCGAGCAGTACTTC.

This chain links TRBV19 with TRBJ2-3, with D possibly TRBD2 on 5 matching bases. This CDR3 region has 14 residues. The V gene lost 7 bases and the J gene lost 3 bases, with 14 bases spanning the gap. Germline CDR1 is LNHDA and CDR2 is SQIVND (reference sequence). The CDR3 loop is CASTSFGKTDTQYF. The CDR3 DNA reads TGTGCCAGTACCTCGTTCGGGAAGACAGATACGCAGTATTTT.

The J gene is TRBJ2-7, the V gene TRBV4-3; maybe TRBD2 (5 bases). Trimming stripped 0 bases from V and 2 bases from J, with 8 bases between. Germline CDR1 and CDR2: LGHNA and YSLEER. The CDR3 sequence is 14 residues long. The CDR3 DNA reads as TGCGCCAGCAGCCAAGATCGGGGAACCTACGAGCAGTACTTC. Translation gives CASSQDRGTYEQYF.

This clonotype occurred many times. CDR3 amino acids: CASRNTWASNTEAFF. The CDR3 DNA follows: TGTGCCAGTAGAAATACATGGGCCAGCAACACTGAAGCTTTCTTT. The chain couples TRBV28 to TRBJ1-1; D is unclear. The CDR3 is made up of 15 amino acids. V was pared by 9 bases and J by 2 bases, with 19 bases between. Germline V gene data show CDR1 as MDHEN and CDR2 as SYDVKM.

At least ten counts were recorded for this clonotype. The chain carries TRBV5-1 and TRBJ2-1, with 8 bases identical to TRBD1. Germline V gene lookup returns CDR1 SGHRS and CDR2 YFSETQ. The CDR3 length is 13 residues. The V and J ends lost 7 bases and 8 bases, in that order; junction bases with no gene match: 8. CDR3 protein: CASSNGQGYEQFF. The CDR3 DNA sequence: TGCGCCAGCTCGAACGGACAGGGCTATGAGCAGTTCTTC.